The 28 T cell receptor beta chains below all came from one sample that was sequenced in a study of Ad26.COV2.S vaccination and SARS-CoV-2 variants. Treatment defined: roughly 18 received Ad26.COV2.S at low or high dose, single or two shots; about 5 received placebo; per-sample allocation not given. Sample collection was performed on day 63 after the first vaccine or placebo injection. The table came from immunoSEQ multiplex PCR; TCRdb's copy has only in-frame clones and leaves some out. The repertoire holds 330,000 or so clones, with around 90% as singletons. The input for sequencing was peripheral blood, taken in a trial of Ad26.COV2.S vaccine versus placebo. The source is a person between 18 and 60 years old who received the Ad26.COV2.S COVID-19 vaccine or a placebo.

The rearrangement links TRBV7-9 to TRBJ1-5, with 7 bases identical to TRBD1. Trimming at V came to 4 bases and at J to 3 bases, leaving 3 bases not matched to a gene. This CDR3 contains 14 residues. Germline CDR1 and CDR2: SEHNR and FQNEAQ (reference sequence). The CDR3 protein is CASSSQGYNQPQHF. In nucleotides, the CDR3 is TGTGCCAGCAGCTCACAGGGGTACAATCAGCCCCAGCATTTT.

The genes are TRBV6-6 and TRBJ1-6, with D unclear. The V and J ends lost 7 bases and 0 bases respectively, with 4 bases between them. This CDR3 contains 13 residues. Per the germline V gene, CDR1 is MNHNY and CDR2 is SVGAGI (reference sequence). The CDR3, as DNA: TGTGCCAGCACGCCCTCCTATAATTCACCCCTCCACTTT. Translated, it gives CASTPSYNSPLHF.

The CDR3 is CASSLDGDSRLYF. Here the CDR3 DNA reads TGTGCCAGCAGCTTAGACGGGGACAGTCGACTGTATTTT. This rearrangement joins TRBV11-2 to TRBJ2-3; TRBD1 agrees at 7 bases. Trimming cost V 0 bases and J 14 bases; bases outside gene matches: 8. Germline V gene data show CDR1 as SGHAT and CDR2 as FQNNGV. The CDR3 has 13 residues.

The chain recombines TRBV11-3 with TRBJ1-1; D may be TRBD1 (5 bases). The CDR3 length is 15 residues. V was pared by 1 base and J by 6 bases, with 15 bases between. Germline V gives CDR1 SGHNT, CDR2 YENEEA. The CDR3 DNA sequence: TGTGCCAGCAGCTTAGGGGTATTTAGGGGAGCTGAAGCTTTCTTT. Translation gives CASSLGVFRGAEAFF.

The rearrangement uses TRBV29-1 and TRBJ1-3; no reliable D call. V gave up 0 bases and J gave up 2 bases, with 5 bases separating them. The germline V gene encodes CDR1 SQVTM and CDR2 ANQGSEA. This CDR3 is 13 amino acids long. The CDR3 coding sequence is TGCAGCGTTGAAGAAGGGACTGGAAACACCATATATTTT. Translating it yields CSVEEGTGNTIYF.

CDR3 region: CASNIVGQSQPQHF. The CDR3 coding sequence is TGTGCCAGTAACATCGTCGGGCAGAGCCAGCCCCAGCATTTT. This chain links TRBV19 with TRBJ1-5, with D unresolved. The CDR3 consists of 14 residues. In germline, CDR1 is LNHDA, CDR2 SQIVND (reference sequence). V lost 7 bases and J lost 7, with 17 bases in between.

The chain links TRBV12-3 or TRBV12-4 to TRBJ1-2; D may be TRBD1 (5 bases). V lost 3 bases and J lost 4, with 9 bases in between. The CDR3 spans 13 residues. Written as DNA, the CDR3 is TGTGCCAGCAGTTTTAGACAGCTCTATGGCTACACCTTC. The encoded protein is CASSFRQLYGYTF.

This chain joins TRBV19 and TRBJ1-2; weak D call: TRBD1 (5 bases). This CDR3 is 14 amino acids long. Trimming shortened V by 6 bases and J by 6 bases, and 17 bases separated the two germline ends. The germline V gene encodes CDR1 LNHDA and CDR2 SQIVND (reference sequence). CDR3 in DNA: TGTGCCAGTAGATTGGGTCAGGGTTTGCATGGCTACACCTTC. Translating gives CASRLGQGLHGYTF.

The chain recombines TRBV6-5 with TRBJ1-6, with D possibly TRBD1 on 6 matching bases. Trimming shortened V by 6 bases and J by 1 base, and 7 bases separated the two germline ends. Germline V gene sequence: CDR1 MNHEY, CDR2 SVGAGI. The CDR3 length is 14 residues. The CDR3 DNA follows: TGTGCCAGCAGACAGGGATCCTATAATTCACCCCTCCACTTT. This sequence encodes CASRQGSYNSPLHF.

The chain combines TRBV19 with TRBJ1-2, with TRBD1 matching 8 bases. CDR1 LNHDA and CDR2 SQIVND come from the germline V gene (reference sequence). The trim removed 7 bases at V and 3 bases at J, leaving 4 bases unmatched. The CDR3 has 13 amino acids. CDR3 region: CASTLTGDYGYTF. CDR3 nucleotides: TGTGCCAGTACCTTGACAGGGGACTATGGCTACACCTTC.

This clone was counted a few times. The chain uses TRBV5-8 and TRBJ2-1; D assignment may be TRBD1 or TRBD2 (5 bases each). The V end lost 3 bases, the J end lost 14 bases, and 30 bases lay between the germline ends. Germline CDR1 and CDR2: SGHTS and YDEGEE. This CDR3 contains 17 residues. The CDR3 reads CASSSLLIGTMKGIKFF. Written as DNA, the CDR3 is TGTGCCAGCAGCTCCCTCCTCATAGGGACCATGAAGGGGATCAAGTTCTTC.

A single count supports this clone. The chain carries TRBV3-1 (or the pseudogene TRBV3-2) and TRBJ2-5; 7 bases map to TRBD2. The length of the CDR3 is 14 residues. The germline V gene has CDR1 LGHDT and CDR2 YNNKEL (reference sequence). After removal of 4 bases from V and 1 base from J, the junction contained 3 bases not matched to a gene. CDR3 sequence: CASSPSGIQETQYF. DNA for the CDR3: TGTGCCAGCAGCCCGAGCGGGATCCAAGAGACCCAGTACTTC.

V is TRBV12-3 or TRBV12-4 and J is TRBJ1-5; D is ambiguous. The CDR3 is made up of 9 amino acids. The CDR3 is CGPFQPQHF. The CDR3 bases are TGTGGGCCCTTTCAGCCCCAGCATTTT.

V is TRBV5-6 and J is TRBJ1-1, with 9 bases fitting TRBD1. V was pared by 4 bases and J by 6 bases, with 4 bases of the junction left unmatched. The CDR3 is 13 amino acids. Germline values: CDR1 SGHDT, CDR2 YYEEEE. The CDR3 DNA sequence: TGTGCCAGCAGCATTCGACAGGGGGCTGAAGCTTTCTTT. It encodes CASSIRQGAEAFF.

The rearrangement links TRBV7-9 to TRBJ2-1; possibly TRBD1 for D (6 bases). Trimming took 1 base from V and 6 from J, leaving 7 bases between them. This CDR3 comprises 13 residues. Germline CDR1 and CDR2: SEHNR and FQNEAQ (reference sequence). Written as DNA, the CDR3 is TGTGCCAGCAGCTTAGGACAGGCCAATGAGCAGTTCTTC. This gives the protein CASSLGQANEQFF.

This sequence joins TRBV19 and TRBJ1-4; D not certain. The CDR3 consists of 16 residues. Trimming took off 0 bases at V and 7 bases at J, with 15 bases between the two ends. Germline CDR1 and CDR2: LNHDA and SQIVND (reference sequence). The DNA of the CDR3 is TGTGCCAGTAGTATAGACGCAGTGATTAAAGGTGAAAAACTGTTTTTT. Amino acids: CASSIDAVIKGEKLFF.

The chain employs TRBV19 and TRBJ2-1; D gene ambiguous. The CDR3 extends over 14 amino acids. Looked up from germline, CDR1 is LNHDA and CDR2 is SQIVND (reference sequence). The V gene lost 1 base and the J gene lost 0 bases, with 4 bases spanning the gap. CDR3 coding DNA: TGTGCCAGTAGTATAGGGAGCTCCTACAATGAGCAGTTCTTC. Translation gives CASSIGSSYNEQFF.

With regard to this clone: It is likely a read error, because the conserved phenylalanine at the end of the CDR3 is missing. The DNA is left out, because the CDR3 cannot be placed on it with certainty; the CDR3 is given as TCRdb lists it. The chain recombines TRBV6-4 with TRBJ1-2. CDR1 is MRHNA, CDR2 SNTAGT, per germline. The CDR3 length equals 8 residues, ends included. The CDR3 loop reads CASKPSSL.

The V and J genes are TRBV12-3 or TRBV12-4 and TRBJ1-1; possible D gene TRBD1, 5 bases. CDR3 length: 13 residues. V was cut by 3 bases and J by 4 bases, with 9 bases left in between. Here the CDR3 DNA reads TGTGCCAGCAGTTTTGGGGGTTCCACTGAAGCTTTCTTT. This encodes CASSFGGSTEAFF.

The gene calls are TRBV6-6 and TRBJ1-6; 7 bases agree with TRBD1. The CDR3 length is 15 residues. The ends lost 11 bases at V and 8 bases at J; junction bases unmatched: 15. Germline V gives CDR1 MNHNY, CDR2 SVGAGI (reference sequence). CDR3 DNA sequence: TGTGCCGCAGTAGGGGGCCTAGGATCGGATTCACCCCTCCACTTT. This translates into CAAVGGLGSDSPLHF.

The chain has TRBV27 and TRBJ1-4, with a weak D call TRBD1 (6 bases). This CDR3 comprises 14 residues. V shed 2 bases and J shed 8 bases, with 12 bases lying between them. The V gene's germline CDR1 is MNHEY and CDR2 SMNVEV (reference sequence). In DNA form, the CDR3 reads TGTGCCAGCAGTTTACTACAGGGTTACGAAAAACTGTTTTTT. This translates into CASSLLQGYEKLFF. The entire variable domain, with the rest obtained from reference TRBV27 and TRBJ1-4, is as follows: EAQVTQNPRYLITVTGKKLTVTCSQNMNHEYMSWYRQDPGLGLRQIYYSMNVEVTDKGDVPEGYKVSRKEKRNFPLILESPSPNQTSLYFCASSLLQGYEKLFFGSGTQLSVL.

V usage is TRBV3-1 (or the pseudogene TRBV3-2) and J usage is TRBJ1-3; D gene uncertain. The germline V gene has CDR1 LGHDT and CDR2 YNNKEL (reference sequence). CDR3 length: 12 residues. Trimming left V 4 bases short and J 12 bases short, with 13 bases between. The CDR3 protein is CASSPDTPGIYF. Here the CDR3 DNA reads TGTGCCAGCAGCCCCGACACCCCGGGCATATATTTT.

The gene calls are TRBV7-9 and TRBJ1-4, with 8 bases that match TRBD1. Trimming at V came to 6 bases and at J to 7 bases, leaving 10 bases not matched to a gene. This CDR3 is 15 amino acids long. Germline V gene sequence: CDR1 SEHNR, CDR2 FQNEAQ (reference sequence). The CDR3, as DNA: TGTGCCAGCAGTCCTCCAGGGGGCAAAGGTGAAAAACTGTTTTTT. This encodes CASSPPGGKGEKLFF.

The chain links TRBV19 to TRBJ1-5, with TRBD1 as a possible D gene (5 bases). The CDR3 extends over 14 amino acids. Germline CDR1 and CDR2: LNHDA and SQIVND (reference sequence). The V end was cut by 3 bases, the J end by 7 bases, with 13 bases between. The CDR3 DNA reads TGTGCCAGTAGTATCGAGGGAAGGGGACAGCCCCAGCATTTT. It is translated as CASSIEGRGQPQHF. The complete variable domain, with remaining parts taken from reference TRBV19 and TRBJ1-5, reads DGGITQSPKYLFRKEGQNVTLSCEQNLNHDAMYWYRQDPGQGLRLIYYSQIVNDFQKGDIAEGYSVSREKKESFPLTVTSAQKNPTAFYLCASSIEGRGQPQHFGDGTRLSIL.

The chain recombines TRBV6-5 with TRBJ1-2; 7 bases are shared with TRBD1. Germline assignment: CDR1 MNHEY and CDR2 SVGAGI. The ends lost 0 bases at V and 4 bases at J; junction bases unmatched: 5. The CDR3 length is 15 residues. CDR3 protein: CASSYSTGAGYGYTF. In DNA, the CDR3 is TGTGCCAGCAGTTACTCAACAGGGGCCGGCTATGGCTACACCTTC.

This clone was found a few times. The chain links TRBV7-9 to TRBJ2-7; 7 bases are shared with TRBD2. This CDR3 has 12 amino acids. The germline V gene has CDR1 SEHNR and CDR2 FQNEAQ (reference sequence). The ends lost 4 bases at V and 5 bases at J; junction bases unmatched: 2. CDR3 coding DNA: TGTGCCAGCAGCTGGGACTATCACGAGCAGTACTTC. This translates into CASSWDYHEQYF.

The chain carries TRBV28 and TRBJ1-4, with D tentatively TRBD1 (5 bases). Per the germline V gene, CDR1 is MDHEN and CDR2 is SYDVKM. This CDR3 has 20 amino acids. The germline V and J ends were trimmed by 6 bases and 2 bases, with 28 bases remaining between them. In DNA, the CDR3 is TGTGCCAGCAGATCTACCCAGGGATCTACCCCTTCAGGGACTAATGAAAAACTGTTTTTT. It is translated as CASRSTQGSTPSGTNEKLFF.

This chain links TRBV27 with TRBJ1-1, with D hard to call. Germline V lookup: CDR1 MNHEY, CDR2 SMNVEV (reference sequence). The length of the CDR3 is 13 residues. V shed 6 bases and J shed 4 bases, with 12 bases lying between them. Written as DNA, the CDR3 is TGTGCCAGCAGCCCCGGCCCGGGCACTGAAGCTTTCTTT. Encoded protein: CASSPGPGTEAFF.